This TCR beta chain was identified during a study of blood T cells in healthy people across ages. Germline V gene lookup returns CDR1 LGHNA and CDR2 YNFKEQ. This CDR3 is built from 17 residues. Primed by a sample-barcoded 5' primer and a J-beta primer mix, a second PCR proceeded for 7 to 11 cycles. In TCRdb, the 5' RACE reads were re-called with MiXCR into one record per CDR3 protein. The top ten hold around 11% of the sample, which has about 1.6 million distinct CDR3 sequences, about 31% seen once. The chain joins TRBV4-2 to TRBJ2-7; 8 bases match TRBD2. The DNA end lines up better with TRBJ2-5; the J call may be wrong. The sample was blood. The receptor comes from a woman aged 25-40 years in good health. Here the CDR3 reads CASSQDFGRAREGTQYF. The CDR3 DNA sequence: TGTGCCAGCAGCCAAGACTTCGGGAGGGCCAGGGAAGGGACCCAGTACTTC.